The present T cell receptor (beta chain) was sequenced within a study of blood T cell repertoires in COVID-19. About the study: The United States, Italy and Spain were the sources of the acute and convalescent COVID-19 samples.

Original processing methods: Amplified reference gene primers provided the basis for estimating nucleated cell counts. Data came from immunoSEQ multiplex PCR; TCRdb stores just in-frame clones and leaves some out. The DNA gave D and trimming, while V, J and clone size come from that table. This table has 200,000 to 250,000 clones, about 81% appearing once. Germline V gene lookup returns CDR1 LGHNA and CDR2 YNFKEQ. Trimming at V came to 3 bases and at J to 3 bases, leaving 3 bases not matched to a gene. CDR3 length: 15 residues. Seattle-derived patients entered the study during active infection and were followed longitudinally.

This rearrangement joins TRBV4-2 to TRBJ1-2; 11 bases map to TRBD1. Sequencing input: peripheral blood. The clonotype originates from a woman in her seventies with COVID-19, enrolled during active disease. The CDR3 DNA sequence: TGTGCCAGCAGCCAGAGGGACAGGGGGGACTATGGCTACACCTTC. Translated, it gives CASSQRDRGDYGYTF.